This T cell receptor beta chain was found in a study of T-cell memory formation after mild COVID-19 (dated by TCRdb to the early 2020s). Turning to the overall study: TCR sequence clusters from the two donors were found to be largely donor specific. In two donors, T-cell clones that expanded and contracted after mild COVID-19 were followed by sequencing TCRalpha and TCRbeta repertoires longitudinally. Two young, previously healthy adult volunteers made up the cohort, one male and one female. The paper as a whole reports these results and caveats: Clones contracting from day 15 to 85 had balanced CD4/CD8 phenotypes, while a second wave expanding from day 15 to 37 was biased towards CD4+. The study included only two mild cases, and larger cohorts that include severe cases with pre-infection samples were judged to be necessary. The detection of some responding clones in pre-infection memory suggests that pre-existing cross-reactive memory T cells joined the SARS-CoV-2 response. Contracting CD4+ clones appeared mostly in the CM and EM memory subsets, whereas CD8+ clones were enriched in EMRA. SARS-CoV-2 specificity of the second-wave clones peaking on day 37 was not confirmed.

Ficoll-Paque density gradient centrifugation was the method used to isolate PBMCs. At the junction V is shortened by 5 bases and J by 11 bases, with 11 bases in between. The CDR3 numbers 11 residues from cysteine through phenylalanine. Just the 33-base CDR3 DNA is kept, in frame starting at base 1. CDR1 SGHTA and CDR2 FQGNSA were looked up in the germline V gene. This clonotype was seen a handful of times. The antigen it binds to is not known. Per-base quality was not reported, and no clone a single base away is much larger than it. The reads were generated on an Illumina NovaSeq 6000. TCRalpha and TCRbeta cDNA libraries were constructed by 5'RACE with constant-segment primers, with sample barcodes and unique molecular identifiers being introduced. Trizol reagent was used to extract RNA from every sample. Libraries were amplified in two PCR steps, with a second sample barcode and Illumina TruSeq adapters added in the second step. The libraries were sequenced on an Illumina NovaSeq using 2 x 150 bp paired-end reads. Per the authors' processing: With migec v1.2.7, reads were demultiplexed and then collapsed into UMI-guided consensus sequences. Using mixcr v2.1.11, the UMI consensuses were aligned to TRA and TRB V and J templates and assembled into clonotypes. Expanded or contracted clonotypes were those called significant by both edgeR and NoisET, with noise models trained on biological replicates. For edgeR calls, a false discovery rate-adjusted p below 0.01 and a log2 fold-change threshold of 1 were applied. PCA with hierarchical clustering of max-normalized trajectories of the 1000 most abundant clonotypes was used as exploratory dynamics analysis. Separately sequenced CD4+ and CD8+ repertoires were used to assign the CD4 or CD8 phenotype of responding clones. The public reads were reprocessed in TCRdb via fastp at Q25 and MiXCR, keeping in-frame beta chains. Identical CDR3 proteins give one entry, which carries the most common genes and DNA. The V and J calls were determined by TCRdb, not by the authors. This sample comprises 200,000 to 300,000 distinct CDR3 sequences, roughly 17% of them detected only once. The top ten clonotypes cover around a fifth of the sample.

This TCR derives from a man aged 18-30 years who had mild COVID-19 (a few samples of this study predate the infection). The sample titles of this study are shuffled in the database, so cell type and time point are left out; the donor was told from shared clones. Sequencing input: PBMCs or a T cell subset sorted from them (not recorded which). The chain uses TRBV7-2 and TRBJ2-3; the D assignment is uncertain and may be TRBD1 or TRBD2, with 6 bases supporting each. The CDR3 region: CASSLGGLQYF. The DNA sequence reads TGTGCCAGCAGCCTAGGGGGGTTGCAGTATTTT.